This entry concerns a single T cell receptor beta chain. The germline gene is not matched at one end of the junction; a read error may be the cause. This entry belongs to a study of blood T cell repertoires in COVID-19. Produced via immunoSEQ multiplex PCR; TCRdb's table is partial and in-frame only. The sample has a few hundred thousand clones; about 82% are singletons. The length of the CDR3 is 16 residues. Germline V gene data show CDR1 as MGHRA and CDR2 as YSYEKL. The chain combines TRBV4-1 with TRBJ1-2; maybe TRBD1 (5 bases). The sequenced sample was peripheral blood. The TCR comes from a man between 45 and 60 years old with active or convalescent COVID-19. The CDR3, as DNA: TGCGTCAGCAGCCAAAGAGAGGGCAGGGAGGGCTATGGCTACACCTTC. It encodes CVSSQREGREGYGYTF.